This T cell receptor (beta chain) was documented in a study of blood T cell repertoires in COVID-19. Whole-study context: The study drew acute and convalescent COVID-19 samples from the United States, Italy and Spain.

Authors' analysis steps: Amplification of reference gene primers was used by the study to estimate nucleated cell counts. Data came from immunoSEQ multiplex PCR; TCRdb stores just in-frame clones and leaves some out. Clonal size and the V and J genes are those of that table, whereas D and trimming came from the DNA. The table lists 30,000 to 45,000 clones, around 80% of them singletons. Germline V gene lookup returns CDR1 LGHNA and CDR2 YSLEER. J gave up 6 bases and V 4 bases, and 5 bases lay outside the gene matches. This CDR3 has 14 amino acids. Input material: peripheral blood. The rearrangement joins TRBV4-3 to TRBJ2-7; 11 bases line up with TRBD2. This TCR was sampled from a man aged 65 to 79 with acute or convalescent COVID-19. CDR3 sequence: CASSLGTSGREQYF. The CDR3 coding sequence is TGCGCCAGCAGCCTCGGGACTAGCGGCCGCGAGCAGTACTTC.